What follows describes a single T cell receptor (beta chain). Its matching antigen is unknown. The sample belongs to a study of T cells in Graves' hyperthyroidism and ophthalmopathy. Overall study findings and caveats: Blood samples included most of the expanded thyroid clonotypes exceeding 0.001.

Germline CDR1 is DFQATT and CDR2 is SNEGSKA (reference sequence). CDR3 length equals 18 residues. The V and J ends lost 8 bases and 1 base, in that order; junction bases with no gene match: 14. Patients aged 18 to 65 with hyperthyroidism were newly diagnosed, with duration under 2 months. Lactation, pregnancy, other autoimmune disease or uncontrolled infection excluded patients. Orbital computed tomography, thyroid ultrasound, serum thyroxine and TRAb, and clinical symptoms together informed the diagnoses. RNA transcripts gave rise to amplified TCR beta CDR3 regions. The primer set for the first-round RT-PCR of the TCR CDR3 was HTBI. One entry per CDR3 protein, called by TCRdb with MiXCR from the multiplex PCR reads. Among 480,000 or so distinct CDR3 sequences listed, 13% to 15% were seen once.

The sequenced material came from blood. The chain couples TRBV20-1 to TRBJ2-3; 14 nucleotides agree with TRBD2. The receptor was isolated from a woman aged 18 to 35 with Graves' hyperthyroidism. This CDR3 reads CSSPGGLAGVGGTDTQYF. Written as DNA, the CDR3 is TGCAGTTCCCCGGGGGGACTAGCGGGAGTTGGGGGCACAGATACGCAGTATTTT.